This TCR beta chain appears in the sequencing data of a study of graft-versus-host responses after intestinal transplantation. V shed 5 bases and J shed 4 bases, with 22 bases lying between them. The CDR3 extends over 18 amino acids. Germline values: CDR1 SGHRS, CDR2 YFSETQ. Sequenced by immunoSEQ multiplex PCR; TCRdb stores in-frame clones only, minus some. The sample includes 9,500 to 14,000 clones, approximately 91% of them seen just once. The time point is: postoperative day 105 after intestinal transplantation (dayNNNN = postoperative day). The sample in question was PBMCs, obtained 105 days after intestinal transplantation. The receptor was isolated from a human patient who received an intestinal transplant, so some T cells may come from the graft donor. The V call is TRBV5-1, the J call TRBJ1-6; a possible D gene is TRBD1 (5 bases). The CDR3 loop is CASRPQSEVTGYNSPLHF. The CDR3 nucleotides read TGCGCCAGCAGGCCCCAGAGTGAGGTTACAGGATATAATTCACCCCTCCACTTT.